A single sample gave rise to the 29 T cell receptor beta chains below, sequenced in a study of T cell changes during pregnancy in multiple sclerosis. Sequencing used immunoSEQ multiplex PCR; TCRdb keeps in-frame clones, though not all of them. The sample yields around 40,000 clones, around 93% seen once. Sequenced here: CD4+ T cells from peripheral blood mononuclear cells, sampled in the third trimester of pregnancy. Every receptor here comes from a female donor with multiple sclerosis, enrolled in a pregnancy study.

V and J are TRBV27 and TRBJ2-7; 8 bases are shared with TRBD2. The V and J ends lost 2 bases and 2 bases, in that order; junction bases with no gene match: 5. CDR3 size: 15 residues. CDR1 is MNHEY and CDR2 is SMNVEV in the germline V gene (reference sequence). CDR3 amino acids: CASSLQAGVTYEQYF. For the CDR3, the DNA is TGTGCCAGCAGTTTACAAGCGGGAGTCACCTACGAGCAGTACTTC.

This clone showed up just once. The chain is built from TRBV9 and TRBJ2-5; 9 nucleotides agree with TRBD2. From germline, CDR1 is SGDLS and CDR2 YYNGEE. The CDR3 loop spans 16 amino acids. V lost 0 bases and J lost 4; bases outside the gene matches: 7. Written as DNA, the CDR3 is TGTGCCAGCAGCGTAGCTGGAGCGGGAGGCGGAGAGACCCAGTACTTC. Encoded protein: CASSVAGAGGGETQYF.

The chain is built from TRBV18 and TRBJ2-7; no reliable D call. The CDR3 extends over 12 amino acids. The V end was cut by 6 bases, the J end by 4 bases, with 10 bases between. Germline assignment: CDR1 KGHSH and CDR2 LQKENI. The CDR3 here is CASSGESYEQYF. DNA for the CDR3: TGTGCCAGCTCCGGTGAATCGTACGAGCAGTACTTC.

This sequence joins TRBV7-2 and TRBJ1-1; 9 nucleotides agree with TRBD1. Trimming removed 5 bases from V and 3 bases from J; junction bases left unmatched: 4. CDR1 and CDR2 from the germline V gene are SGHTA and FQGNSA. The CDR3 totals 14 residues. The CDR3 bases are TGTGCCAGCAGCAAGGGGACAGGGTACACTGAAGCTTTCTTT. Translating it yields CASSKGTGYTEAFF.

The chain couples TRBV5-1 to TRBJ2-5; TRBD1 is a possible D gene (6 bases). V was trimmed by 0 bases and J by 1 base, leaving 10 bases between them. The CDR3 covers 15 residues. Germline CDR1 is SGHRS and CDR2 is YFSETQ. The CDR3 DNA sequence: TGCGCCAGCAGCTTGGGGGGACAATTCCAAGAGACCCAGTACTTC. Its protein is CASSLGGQFQETQYF.

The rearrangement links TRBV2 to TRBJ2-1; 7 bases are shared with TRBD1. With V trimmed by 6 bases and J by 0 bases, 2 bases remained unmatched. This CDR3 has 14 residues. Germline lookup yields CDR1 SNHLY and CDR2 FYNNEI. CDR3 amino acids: CASSRDSSYNEQFF. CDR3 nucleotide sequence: TGTGCCAGCAGCCGGGACAGCTCCTACAATGAGCAGTTCTTC.

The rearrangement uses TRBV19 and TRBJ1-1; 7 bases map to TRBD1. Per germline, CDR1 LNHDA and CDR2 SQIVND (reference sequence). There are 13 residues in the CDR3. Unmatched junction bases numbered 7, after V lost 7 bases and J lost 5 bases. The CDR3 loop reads CASKTGTVTEAFF. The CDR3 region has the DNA TGTGCCAGTAAGACAGGGACGGTGACTGAAGCTTTCTTT. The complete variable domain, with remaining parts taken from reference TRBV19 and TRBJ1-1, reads DGGITQSPKYLFRKEGQNVTLSCEQNLNHDAMYWYRQDPGQGLRLIYYSQIVNDFQKGDIAEGYSVSREKKESFPLTVTSAQKNPTAFYLCASKTGTVTEAFFGQGTRLTVV.

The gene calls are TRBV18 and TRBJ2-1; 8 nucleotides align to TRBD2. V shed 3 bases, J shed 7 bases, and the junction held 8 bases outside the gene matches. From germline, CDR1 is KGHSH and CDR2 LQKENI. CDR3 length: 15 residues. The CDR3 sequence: CASSPKAGGWNEQFF. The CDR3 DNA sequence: TGTGCCAGCTCACCTAAGGCGGGAGGATGGAATGAGCAGTTCTTC.

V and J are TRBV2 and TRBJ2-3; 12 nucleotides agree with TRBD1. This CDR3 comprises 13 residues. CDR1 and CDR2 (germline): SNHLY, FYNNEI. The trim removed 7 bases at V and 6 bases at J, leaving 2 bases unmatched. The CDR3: CASKGQGADTQYF. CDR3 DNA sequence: TGTGCCAGCAAGGGACAGGGGGCTGATACGCAGTATTTT. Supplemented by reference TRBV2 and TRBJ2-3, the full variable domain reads EPEVTQTPSHQVTQMGQEVILRCVPISNHLYFYWYRQILGQKVEFLVSFYNNEISEKSEIFDDQFSVERPDGSNFTLKIRSTKLEDSAMYFCASKGQGADTQYFGPGTRLTVL.

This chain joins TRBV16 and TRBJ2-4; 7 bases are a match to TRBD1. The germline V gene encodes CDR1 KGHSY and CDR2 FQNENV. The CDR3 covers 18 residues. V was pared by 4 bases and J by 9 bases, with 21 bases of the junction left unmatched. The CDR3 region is CASSLSRTIGRGKSIQYF. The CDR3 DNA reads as TGTGCCAGCAGCCTAAGCCGGACGATAGGCAGGGGGAAGAGCATTCAGTACTTC.

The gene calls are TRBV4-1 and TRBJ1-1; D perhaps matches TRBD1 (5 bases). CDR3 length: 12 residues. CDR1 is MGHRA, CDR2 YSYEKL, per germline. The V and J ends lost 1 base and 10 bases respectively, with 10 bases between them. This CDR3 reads CASSQGGKAAFF. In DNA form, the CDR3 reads TGCGCCAGCAGCCAAGGGGGCAAGGCAGCTTTCTTT.

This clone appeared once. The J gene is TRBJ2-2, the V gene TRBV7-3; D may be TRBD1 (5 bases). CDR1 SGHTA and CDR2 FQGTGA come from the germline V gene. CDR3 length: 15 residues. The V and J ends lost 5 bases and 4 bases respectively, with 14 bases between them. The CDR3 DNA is TGTGCCAGCAGCCCAGGACACACGGGCACCGGGGAGCTGTTTTTT. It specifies CASSPGHTGTGELFF.

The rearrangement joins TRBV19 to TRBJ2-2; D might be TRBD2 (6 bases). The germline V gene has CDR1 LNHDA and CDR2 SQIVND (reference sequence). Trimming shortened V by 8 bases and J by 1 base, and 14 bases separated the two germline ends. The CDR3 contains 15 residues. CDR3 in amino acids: CASRGWQGNTGELFF. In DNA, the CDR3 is TGTGCCAGTCGGGGGTGGCAGGGGAACACCGGGGAGCTGTTTTTT.

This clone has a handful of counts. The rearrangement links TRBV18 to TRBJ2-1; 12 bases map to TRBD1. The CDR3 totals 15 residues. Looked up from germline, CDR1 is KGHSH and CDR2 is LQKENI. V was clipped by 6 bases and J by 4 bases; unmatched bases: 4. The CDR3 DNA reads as TGTGCCAGCTCCCTGGGACAGGGGGCGTACAATGAGCAGTTCTTC. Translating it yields CASSLGQGAYNEQFF.

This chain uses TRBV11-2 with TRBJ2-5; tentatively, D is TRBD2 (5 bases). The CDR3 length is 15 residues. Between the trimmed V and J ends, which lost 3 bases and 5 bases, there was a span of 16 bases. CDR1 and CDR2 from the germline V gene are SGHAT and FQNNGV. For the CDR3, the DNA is TGTGCCAGCAGCTTTAAGCGGTCGCAGGCCGAGACCCAGTACTTC. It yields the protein CASSFKRSQAETQYF.

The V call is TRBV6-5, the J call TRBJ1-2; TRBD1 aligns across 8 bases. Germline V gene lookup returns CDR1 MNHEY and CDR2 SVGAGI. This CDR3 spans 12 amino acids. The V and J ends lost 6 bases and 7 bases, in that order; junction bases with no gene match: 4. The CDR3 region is CASRRTGTGYTF. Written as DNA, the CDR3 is TGTGCCAGCAGGCGGACAGGGACTGGCTACACCTTC.

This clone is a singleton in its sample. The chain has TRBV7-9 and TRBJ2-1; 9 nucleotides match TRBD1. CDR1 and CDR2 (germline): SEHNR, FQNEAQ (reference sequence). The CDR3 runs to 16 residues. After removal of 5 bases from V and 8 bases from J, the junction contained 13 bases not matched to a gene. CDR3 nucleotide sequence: TGTGCCAGCAGCCCCGGGACAGGGCATTTAACAGATGAGCAGTTCTTC. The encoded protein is CASSPGTGHLTDEQFF. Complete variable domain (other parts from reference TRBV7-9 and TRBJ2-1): DTGVSQNPRHKITKRGQNVTFRCDPISEHNRLYWYRQTLGQGPEFLTYFQNEAQLEKSRLLSDRFSAERPKGSFSTLEIQRTEQGDSAMYLCASSPGTGHLTDEQFFGPGTRLTVL.

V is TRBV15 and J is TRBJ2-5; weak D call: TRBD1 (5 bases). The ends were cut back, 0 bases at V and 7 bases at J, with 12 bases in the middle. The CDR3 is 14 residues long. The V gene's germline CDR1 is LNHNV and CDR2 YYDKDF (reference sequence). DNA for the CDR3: TGTGCCACCAGCAGAGAGGGGCTAGTAGGGACCCAGTACTTC. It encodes CATSREGLVGTQYF.

The chain's CDR3 is CASISGQAVLPQHF. CDR3 sequence (DNA): TGTGCCAGCATAAGCGGACAGGCAGTATTGCCCCAGCATTTT. The V and J genes are TRBV28 and TRBJ1-5; 7 positions agree with TRBD1. CDR3 length: 14 residues. The trim removed 7 bases at V and 9 bases at J, leaving 12 bases unmatched. CDR1 and CDR2 from the germline V gene are MDHEN and SYDVKM.

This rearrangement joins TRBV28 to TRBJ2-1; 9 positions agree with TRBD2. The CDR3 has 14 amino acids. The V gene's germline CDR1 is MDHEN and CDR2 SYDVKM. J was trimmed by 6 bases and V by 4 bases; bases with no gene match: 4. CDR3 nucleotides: TGTGCCAGCAGTTGGGGACTAGCTCTCAATGAGCAGTTCTTC. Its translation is CASSWGLALNEQFF.

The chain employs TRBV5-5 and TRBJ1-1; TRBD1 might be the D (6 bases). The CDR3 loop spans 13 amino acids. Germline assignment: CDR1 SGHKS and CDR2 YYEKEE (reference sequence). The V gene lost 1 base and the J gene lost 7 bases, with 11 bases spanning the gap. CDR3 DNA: TGTGCCAGCAGCTTGATAAGGGGGGGTGAAGCTTTCTTT. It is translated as CASSLIRGGEAFF.

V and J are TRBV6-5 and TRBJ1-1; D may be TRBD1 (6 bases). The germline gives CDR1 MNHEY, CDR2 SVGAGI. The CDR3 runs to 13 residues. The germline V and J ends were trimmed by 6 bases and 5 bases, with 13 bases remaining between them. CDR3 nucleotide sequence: TGTGCCAGCAGCCTACAGGGATGGACTGAAGCTTTCTTT. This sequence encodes CASSLQGWTEAFF.

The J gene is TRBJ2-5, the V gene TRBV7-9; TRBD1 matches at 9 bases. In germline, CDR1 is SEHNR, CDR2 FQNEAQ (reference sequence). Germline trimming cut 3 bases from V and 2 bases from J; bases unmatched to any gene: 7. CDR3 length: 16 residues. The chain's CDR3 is CASSLRGQGVQETQYF. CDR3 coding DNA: TGTGCCAGCAGCTTGAGGGGACAGGGAGTTCAAGAGACCCAGTACTTC.

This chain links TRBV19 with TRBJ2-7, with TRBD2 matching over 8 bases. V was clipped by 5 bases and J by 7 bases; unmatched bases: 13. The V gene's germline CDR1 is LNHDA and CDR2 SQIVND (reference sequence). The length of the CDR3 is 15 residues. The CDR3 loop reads CASSHTLAGIGEQYF. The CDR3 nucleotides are TGTGCCAGTAGTCATACCCTAGCGGGCATCGGGGAGCAGTACTTC.

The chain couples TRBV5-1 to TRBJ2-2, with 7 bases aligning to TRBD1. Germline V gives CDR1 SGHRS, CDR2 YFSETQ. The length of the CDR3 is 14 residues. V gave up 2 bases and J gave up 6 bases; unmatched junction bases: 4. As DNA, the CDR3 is TGCGCCAGCAGCTTTGTTCAGGGGGCCGGGGAGCTGTTTTTT. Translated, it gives CASSFVQGAGELFF.

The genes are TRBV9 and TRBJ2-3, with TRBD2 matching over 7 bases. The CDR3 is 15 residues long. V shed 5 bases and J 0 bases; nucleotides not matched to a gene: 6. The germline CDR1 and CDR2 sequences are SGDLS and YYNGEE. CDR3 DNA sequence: TGTGCCAGCAGTGATATCGGGGGGAGCACAGATACGCAGTATTTT. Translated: CASSDIGGSTDTQYF.

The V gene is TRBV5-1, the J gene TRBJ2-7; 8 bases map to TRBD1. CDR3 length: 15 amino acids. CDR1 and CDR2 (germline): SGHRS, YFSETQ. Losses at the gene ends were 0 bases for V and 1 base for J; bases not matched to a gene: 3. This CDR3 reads CASSLGRQGSYEQYF. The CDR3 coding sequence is TGCGCCAGCAGCTTGGGGCGACAGGGGTCCTACGAGCAGTACTTC.

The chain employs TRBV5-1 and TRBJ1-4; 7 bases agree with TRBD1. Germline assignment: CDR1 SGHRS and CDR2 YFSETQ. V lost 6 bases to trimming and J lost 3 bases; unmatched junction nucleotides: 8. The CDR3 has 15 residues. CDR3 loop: CASKGQPVANEKLFF. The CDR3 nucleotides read TGCGCCAGCAAGGGACAGCCCGTGGCTAATGAAAAACTGTTTTTT.

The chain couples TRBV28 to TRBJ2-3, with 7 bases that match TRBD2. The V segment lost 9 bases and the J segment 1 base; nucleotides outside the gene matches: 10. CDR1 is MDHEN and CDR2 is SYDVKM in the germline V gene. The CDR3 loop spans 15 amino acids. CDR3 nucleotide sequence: TGTGCCAGTCGTGGCGGGAGCTTTGGCACAGATACGCAGTATTTT. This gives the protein CASRGGSFGTDTQYF.